The 17 T cell receptor beta chains listed next were all sequenced from one sample in a study of blood T cell repertoires in COVID-19. Sequencing used immunoSEQ multiplex PCR; TCRdb keeps in-frame clones, though not all of them. Of approximately 82,000 clones in the sample, around 89% were seen once. The source material was peripheral blood. The receptors shown here come from a man aged 70 or older with active or convalescent COVID-19.

V usage is TRBV5-1 and J usage is TRBJ2-7; 8 bases match TRBD2. V shed 4 bases, J shed 4 bases, and the junction held 7 bases outside the gene matches. The CDR3 spans 14 residues. Germline lookup yields CDR1 SGHRS and CDR2 YFSETQ. The CDR3 reads CASSKTSVEYEQYF. The CDR3 DNA is TGCGCCAGCAGCAAGACTAGCGTTGAGTACGAGCAGTACTTC. Together with reference TRBV5-1 and TRBJ2-7, the CDR3 gives the full variable domain: KAGVTQTPRYLIKTRGQQVTLSCSPISGHRSVSWYQQTPGQGLQFLFEYFSETQRNKGNFPGRFSGRQFSNSRSEMNVSTLELGDSALYLCASSKTSVEYEQYFGPGTRLTVT.

This clone appeared a single time. Mismatch with germline at one junction end may stem from a read error. The J gene is TRBJ1-5, the V gene TRBV28; 7 positions agree with TRBD1. Germline assignment: CDR1 MDHEN and CDR2 SYDVKM. CDR3 length: 14 residues. CDR3 protein: CASSLRSALRDRVF. The CDR3 DNA is TGTGCCAGCAGTTTAAGATCCGCGCTCCGGGACAGAGTTTTT.

This chain connects TRBV7-2 to TRBJ2-2; D is unresolved. The CDR3 sequence is 16 residues long. The V end lost 1 base, the J end lost 3 bases, and 12 bases lay between the germline ends. CDR1 is SGHTA and CDR2 is FQGNSA in the germline V gene. This CDR3 is CASSLERLVYTGELFF. In DNA form, the CDR3 reads TGTGCCAGCAGCTTAGAACGTCTAGTGTACACCGGGGAGCTGTTTTTT.

The CDR3 region is CASSQDPNLEETQYF. The CDR3 region has the DNA TGTGCCAGCAGCCAAGATCCAAACCTCGAGGAGACCCAGTACTTC. This chain uses TRBV4-2 with TRBJ2-5; no reliable D call. CDR1 and CDR2 from the germline V gene are LGHNA and YNFKEQ. The V end was cut by 0 bases, the J end by 5 bases, with 13 bases between. The CDR3 runs 15 residues.

The V and J genes are TRBV7-2 and TRBJ1-2; a possible D gene is TRBD1 (6 bases). V lost 3 bases, J lost 4 bases, and 12 bases lay in between. From germline, CDR1 is SGHTA and CDR2 FQGNSA. The CDR3 is 14 amino acids. CDR3: CASSFQQGSYGYTF. The CDR3 DNA follows: TGTGCCAGCAGCTTTCAACAGGGAAGCTATGGCTACACCTTC. Using reference TRBV7-2 and TRBJ1-2 for the parts outside the CDR3, the full variable domain is GAGVSQSPSNKVTEKGKDVELRCDPISGHTALYWYRQSLGQGLEFLIYFQGNSAPDKSGLPSDRFSAERTGGSVSTLTIQRTQQEDSAVYLCASSFQQGSYGYTFGSGTRLTVV.

The chain carries TRBV6-5 and TRBJ2-5, with D perhaps TRBD2 (5 bases). Germline CDR1 MNHEY, CDR2 SVGAGI. This CDR3 is 14 amino acids long. V was shortened by 4 bases and J by 3 bases, with 12 bases between the two germline ends. The CDR3 here is CASSLYKGEETQYF. The CDR3 region has the DNA TGTGCCAGCAGTTTGTATAAGGGAGAAGAGACCCAGTACTTC.

A few counts support this clone. The chain joins TRBV5-1 to TRBJ2-2; D perhaps matches TRBD1 (6 bases). V shed 7 bases and J shed 7 bases, with 29 bases lying between them. CDR3 size: 18 residues. Germline lookup yields CDR1 SGHRS and CDR2 YFSETQ. The CDR3 nucleotides are TGCGCCAGCTCAGGGGACCGACCTTTGATTGGGCCAATCGGGGAGCTGTTTTTT. This encodes CASSGDRPLIGPIGELFF.

CDR3 region: CASSLEGNTEKLFF. CDR3 bases: TGCGCCAGCAGCTTGGAGGGGAATACTGAAAAACTGTTTTTT. The rearrangement links TRBV5-1 to TRBJ1-4; D might be TRBD1 (5 bases). The CDR3 covers 14 residues. The germline V gene encodes CDR1 SGHRS and CDR2 YFSETQ. Trimming stripped 0 bases from V and 7 bases from J, with 10 bases between.

V gene TRBV7-3 combines with J gene TRBJ1-3; 7 bases are shared with TRBD1. The CDR3 runs 16 residues. V was clipped by 8 bases and J by 0 bases; unmatched bases: 10. The V gene's germline CDR1 is SGHTA and CDR2 FQGTGA. CDR3 protein: CASAWTGLPSGNTIYF. The CDR3 coding sequence is TGTGCCAGCGCTTGGACAGGCCTTCCCTCTGGAAACACCATATATTTT.

This chain connects TRBV7-9 to TRBJ2-6; 9 bases align to TRBD1. Losses at the gene ends were 3 bases for V and 1 base for J; bases not matched to a gene: 4. The CDR3 contains 17 residues. Germline V gene sequence: CDR1 SEHNR, CDR2 FQNEAQ (reference sequence). DNA for the CDR3: TGTGCCAGCAGCTTGGACAGGGGTTGGTCTGGGGCCAACGTCCTGACTTTC. Residues: CASSLDRGWSGANVLTF.

This clone was recorded only once. V is TRBV27 and J is TRBJ2-2; TRBD2 agrees at 8 bases. CDR1 is MNHEY and CDR2 is SMNVEV in the germline V gene (reference sequence). The CDR3 is 17 amino acids. Losses at the gene ends were 5 bases for V and 1 base for J; bases not matched to a gene: 9. Written as DNA, the CDR3 is TGTGCCAGCAGTCCCGGGGGGGGGAACCTGAACACCGGGGAGCTGTTTTTT. This translates into CASSPGGGNLNTGELFF.

The gene calls are TRBV18 and TRBJ2-5; 14 bases align to TRBD2. The trim removed 6 bases at V and 5 bases at J, leaving 14 bases unmatched. This CDR3 comprises 18 residues. Per the germline V gene, CDR1 is KGHSH and CDR2 is LQKENI. CDR3 loop: CASSENVGLAGGAETQYF. The CDR3 DNA reads as TGTGCCAGCTCGGAGAATGTCGGACTAGCGGGAGGTGCCGAGACCCAGTACTTC.

The CDR3 spells CASSLTTAWGYTF. The CDR3 DNA is TGTGCCAGCAGCTTAACGACTGCCTGGGGCTACACCTTC. The chain carries TRBV11-2 and TRBJ1-2; D gene uncertain. Trimming took 2 bases from V and 8 from J, leaving 12 bases between them. CDR1 SGHAT and CDR2 FQNNGV come from the germline V gene. The CDR3 spans 13 residues.

The chain joins TRBV7-2 to TRBJ2-1, with 8 bases fitting TRBD2. The CDR3 consists of 15 residues. Unmatched junction bases numbered 4, after V lost 1 base and J lost 5 bases. Germline V lookup: CDR1 SGHTA, CDR2 FQGNSA. The CDR3 loop is CASSLVAGGNNEQFF. CDR3 bases: TGTGCCAGCAGCTTAGTTGCGGGAGGCAACAATGAGCAGTTCTTC.

The rearrangement links TRBV2 to TRBJ2-4; D is possibly TRBD1 (6 bases). The CDR3 runs 14 residues. The V gene's germline CDR1 is SNHLY and CDR2 FYNNEI. The ends were cut back, 7 bases at V and 6 bases at J, with 16 bases in the middle. The CDR3 sequence: CASTLTGSRNIQYF. The CDR3, as DNA: TGTGCCAGCACCCTAACAGGGAGCAGAAACATTCAGTACTTC.

The V and J genes are TRBV28 and TRBJ1-5; tentatively, D is TRBD1 (5 bases). There are 14 residues in the CDR3. V dropped 6 bases and J dropped 4 bases, with 13 bases sitting between them. The V gene's germline CDR1 is MDHEN and CDR2 SYDVKM. The CDR3 DNA sequence: TGTGCCAGCAGGGTTAGGGGAATTAATCAGCCCCAGCATTTT. Its protein is CASRVRGINQPQHF.

The genes are TRBV2 and TRBJ2-4; 8 nucleotides agree with TRBD1. CDR1 SNHLY and CDR2 FYNNEI come from the germline V gene. The CDR3 has 19 amino acids. V was pared by 4 bases and J by 4 bases, with 18 bases of the junction left unmatched. CDR3 in amino acids: CASSVRGPSDRELKNIQYF. The CDR3 DNA is TGTGCCAGCAGTGTCCGAGGGCCGTCGGACAGGGAGCTGAAAAACATTCAGTACTTC.